The 6 T cell receptor beta chains in this list originate from one sample, sequenced in a study of PD-1 blockade in classical Hodgkin lymphoma. Specified time point: cycle 4 day 1 (C4D1), after less than 7 weeks of nivolumab. Following autologous stem cell transplantation, relapse occurred in every patient, and exposure to brentuximab vedotin varied. Only in-frame clones appear in the TCRdb table, and some are missing; sequencing was by immunoSEQ multiplex PCR. The data hold about 47,000 clones, with about 90% observed a single time. Sequencing used peripheral blood mononuclear cells (PBMCs), obtained before the fourth cycle of nivolumab. These receptor sequences come from a human donor with classical Hodgkin lymphoma.

The rearrangement joins TRBV18 to TRBJ1-2; D is unclear. This CDR3 contains 15 residues. Germline CDR1 reads KGHSH; CDR2 reads LQKENI. The V gene lost 3 bases and the J gene lost 2 bases, with 13 bases spanning the gap. The CDR3 DNA follows: TGTGCCAGCTCACCCCCTGGGAGGCGAAACTATGGCTACACCTTC. Translation: CASSPPGRRNYGYTF.

V gene TRBV20-1 combines with J gene TRBJ2-4; TRBD2 matches at 8 bases. The germline CDR1 and CDR2 sequences are DFQATT and SNEGSKA (reference sequence). CDR3 length equals 11 residues. The CDR3 reads CSGRGGSIQYF. The CDR3 DNA reads TGCAGCGGGAGGGGGGGAAGCATTCAGTACTTC.

This clone showed up just once. The chain couples TRBV25-1 to TRBJ2-2; TRBD1 aligns across 9 bases. The CDR3 has 15 amino acids. Germline V gene lookup returns CDR1 MGHDK and CDR2 SYGVNS. The junction had 6 bases not matched to a gene; V was cut back by 6 bases and J by 4 bases. CDR3 sequence (DNA): TGTGCCAGCAGCCCCGGGACAGGGTTCACCGGGGAGCTGTTTTTT. Amino acid sequence: CASSPGTGFTGELFF.

J is TRBJ2-1 and V is TRBV7-8, with 11 bases aligning to TRBD2. With 3 bases clipped from V and 8 bases from J, the junction kept 15 bases outside the gene matches. This CDR3 comprises 18 residues. Germline-derived CDR1 and CDR2 are SGHVS and FQNEAQ. CDR3: CASSLPPVTSGSRDEQFF. The CDR3 DNA reads TGTGCCAGCAGCTTGCCTCCCGTTACTAGCGGGAGTCGGGATGAGCAGTTCTTC.

This chain links TRBV6-1 with TRBJ1-2; D is undetermined. The length of the CDR3 is 13 residues. Germline V gene sequence: CDR1 MNHNS, CDR2 SASEGT. Between the trimmed V and J ends, which lost 0 bases and 4 bases, there was a span of 6 bases. The CDR3 loop is CASSEAPPYGYTF. The DNA of the CDR3 is TGTGCCAGCAGTGAAGCGCCACCCTATGGCTACACCTTC.

This rearrangement joins TRBV4-1 to TRBJ2-1; the D is unclear. Trimming took off 1 base at V and 0 bases at J, with 10 bases between the two ends. Germline V lookup: CDR1 MGHRA, CDR2 YSYEKL. The CDR3 runs to 16 residues. CDR3 nucleotide sequence: TGCGCCAGCAGCCAAGTCGACATCCTCTCCTACAATGAGCAGTTCTTC. This translates into CASSQVDILSYNEQFF.